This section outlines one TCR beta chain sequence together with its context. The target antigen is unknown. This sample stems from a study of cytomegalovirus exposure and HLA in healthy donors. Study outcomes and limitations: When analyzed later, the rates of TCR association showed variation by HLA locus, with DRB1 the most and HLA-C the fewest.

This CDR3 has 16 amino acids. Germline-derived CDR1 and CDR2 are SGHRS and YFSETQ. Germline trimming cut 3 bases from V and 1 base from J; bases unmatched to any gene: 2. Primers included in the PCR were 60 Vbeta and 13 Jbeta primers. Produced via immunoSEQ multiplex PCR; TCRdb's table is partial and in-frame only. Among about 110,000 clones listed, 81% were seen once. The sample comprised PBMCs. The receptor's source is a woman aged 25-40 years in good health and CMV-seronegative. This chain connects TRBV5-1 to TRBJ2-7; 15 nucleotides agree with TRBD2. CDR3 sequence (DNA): TGCGCCAGCAGCTCGGGACTAGCGGGAGGATCCTACGAGCAGTACTTC. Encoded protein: CASSSGLAGGSYEQYF.